The 31 T cell receptor beta chains listed next were all sequenced from one sample in a study of T cell clones after liver transplantation. Profiling relied on immunoSEQ multiplex PCR, and the TCRdb table lists in-frame clones only, not all of them. The repertoire holds about 120,000 clones, with about nine tenths as singletons. The starting material was CD4+ T cells from blood, obtained 12 months after liver transplant. These receptors were taken from a human patient who received a liver transplant. Some T cells may be graft donor cells.

This clone was counted between two and nine times. This sequence joins TRBV7-3 and TRBJ2-6; unclear D gene. The germline CDR1 and CDR2 sequences are SGHTA and FQGTGA. The V and J ends lost 5 bases and 2 bases respectively, with 10 bases between them. The CDR3 has 15 residues. The CDR3 coding sequence is TGTGCCAGCAGCCCCCGACTCCCTGGGGCCAACGTCCTGACTTTC. Translated: CASSPRLPGANVLTF.

This chain links TRBV2 with TRBJ1-5; TRBD1 matches at 7 bases. This CDR3 is 14 amino acids long. V trimming: 7 bases; J trimming: 1 base; junction bases outside the gene matches: 4. Looked up from germline, CDR1 is SNHLY and CDR2 is FYNNEI. The CDR3 sequence is CASTMGQSNQPQHF. Here the CDR3 DNA reads TGTGCCAGCACCATGGGACAGAGCAATCAGCCCCAGCATTTT.

This clone is categorized as medium-sized. The rearrangement links TRBV2 to TRBJ2-3, with D possibly being TRBD1 (5 bases). Germline V lookup: CDR1 SNHLY, CDR2 FYNNEI. The V end was cut by 4 bases, the J end by 2 bases, with 7 bases between. This CDR3 has 13 residues. The CDR3 nucleotides are TGTGCCAGCAGTGGACAGATCACAGATACGCAGTATTTT. Translating gives CASSGQITDTQYF.

The chain couples TRBV29-1 to TRBJ2-2; D remains unclear. Per germline, CDR1 SQVTM and CDR2 ANQGSEA. The CDR3 is 14 amino acids. Trimming removed 6 bases from V and 1 base from J, with 12 bases in between. As DNA, the CDR3 is TGCAGCGTCGCTCCGAACGGGAACACCGGGGAGCTGTTTTTT. Translation gives CSVAPNGNTGELFF.

As regards this clone: Germline and junction disagree at one end, which may indicate a read error. The CDR3 region has the DNA TGTGCCAGCATGACGGACAGGGCGAAATACTTT. Its translation is CASMTDRAKYF. The chain recombines TRBV28 with TRBJ1-1; 8 bases map to TRBD1. This CDR3 is built from 11 residues. Germline-derived CDR1 and CDR2 are MDHEN and SYDVKM. Full variable domain (missing parts from reference TRBV28 and TRBJ1-1): DVKVTQSSRYLVKRTGEKVFLECVQDMDHENMFWYRQDPGLGLRLIYFSYDVKMKEKGDIPEGYSVSREKKERFSLILESASTNQTSMYLCASMTDRAKYFGQGTRLTVV.

This clone was seen once. V gene TRBV19 combines with J gene TRBJ2-3; D remains ambiguous. This CDR3 region has 12 residues. V lost 5 bases, J lost 8 bases, and 11 bases lay in between. The germline gives CDR1 LNHDA, CDR2 SQIVND (reference sequence). The CDR3 protein is CASSASSGTQYF. Written as DNA, the CDR3 is TGTGCCAGTAGTGCCTCCTCGGGTACGCAGTATTTT.

The chain has TRBV5-1 and TRBJ2-5; no reliable D call. The CDR3 has 17 amino acids. Germline V gives CDR1 SGHRS, CDR2 YFSETQ. The V end lost 0 bases, the J end lost 1 base, and 16 bases lay between the germline ends. This CDR3 reads CASSLGLGRSSQETQYF. CDR3 DNA sequence: TGCGCCAGCAGCTTGGGTCTCGGGCGGAGCTCCCAAGAGACCCAGTACTTC.

There are a few counts of this clone. This chain links TRBV29-1 with TRBJ1-5; 10 bases fit TRBD1. The germline CDR1 and CDR2 sequences are SQVTM and ANQGSEA. The CDR3 runs 12 residues. J gave up 5 bases and V 8 bases, and 3 bases lay outside the gene matches. CDR3 loop: CSTGTGDQPQHF. The CDR3 nucleotides are TGCAGCACCGGGACAGGGGATCAGCCCCAGCATTTT. The whole variable domain, remainder taken from reference TRBV29-1 and TRBJ1-5, is SAVISQKPSRDICQRGTSLTIQCQVDSQVTMMFWYRQQPGQSLTLIATANQGSEATYESGFVIDKFPISRPNLTFSTLTVSNMSPEDSSIYLCSTGTGDQPQHFGDGTRLSIL.

V is TRBV18 and J is TRBJ2-7, with D tentatively TRBD1 or TRBD2 (5 bases each). CDR1 KGHSH and CDR2 LQKENI come from the germline V gene. V lost 3 bases and J lost 6, with 15 bases in between. The CDR3 totals 14 residues. CDR3 in DNA: TGTGCCAGCTCACCCGCGACGCCCGGGACCGAGCAGTACTTC. It specifies CASSPATPGTEQYF.

V and J are TRBV4-2 and TRBJ1-4; the D gene is possibly TRBD1 (5 bases). Germline V gene lookup returns CDR1 LGHNA and CDR2 YNFKEQ. CDR3 length equals 15 residues. Deletions cut 2 bases from V and 7 bases from J, with 14 bases between. The CDR3 bases are TGTGCCAGCAGCCAAAGCACGGGGGGGAGTGAAAAACTGTTTTTT. This sequence encodes CASSQSTGGSEKLFF.

The CDR3 nucleotides are TGTGCCAGCAGCCATCCCGGGGGCTATGGCTACACCTTC. Encoded protein: CASSHPGGYGYTF. The V gene is TRBV14, the J gene TRBJ1-2; D perhaps matches TRBD1 (5 bases). Germline CDR1 and CDR2: SGHDN and FVKESK. The ends were cut back, 3 bases at V and 4 bases at J, with 9 bases in the middle. The CDR3 runs to 13 residues. The variable domain in full, completed from reference TRBV14 and TRBJ1-2, reads EAGVTQFPSHSVIEKGQTVTLRCDPISGHDNLYWYRRVMGKEIKFLLHFVKESKQDESGMPNNRFLAERTGGTYSTLKVQPAELEDSGVYFCASSHPGGYGYTFGSGTRLTVV.

This chain joins TRBV18 and TRBJ2-1; 9 bases agree with TRBD2. With 1 base clipped from V and 5 bases from J, the junction kept 3 bases outside the gene matches. The CDR3 is 15 residues long. Germline V lookup: CDR1 KGHSH, CDR2 LQKENI. As DNA, the CDR3 is TGTGCCAGCTCACCACGGCGGGAGGGAAACAATGAGCAGTTCTTC. This encodes CASSPRREGNNEQFF. The full variable domain, with the rest looked up from reference TRBV18 and TRBJ2-1, is NAGVMQNPRHLVRRRGQEARLRCSPMKGHSHVYWYRQLPEEGLKFMVYLQKENIIDESGMPKERFSAEFPKEGPSILRIQQVVRGDSAAYFCASSPRREGNNEQFFGPGTRLTVL.

The CDR3 DNA reads TGTGCCAGCAACCCTAGGGGGGAGACCCAGTACTTC. This gives the protein CASNPRGETQYF. This chain uses TRBV28 with TRBJ2-5; D is possibly TRBD1 (6 bases). The CDR3 contains 12 residues. V dropped 7 bases and J dropped 5 bases, with 11 bases sitting between them. Germline V gene data show CDR1 as MDHEN and CDR2 as SYDVKM.

The chain links TRBV5-1 to TRBJ1-2, with a tentative D call TRBD1 (5 bases). V dropped 3 bases and J dropped 3 bases, with 9 bases sitting between them. Germline lookup yields CDR1 SGHRS and CDR2 YFSETQ. The CDR3 contains 13 residues. This CDR3 reads CASSSGVDYGYTF. The CDR3 coding sequence is TGCGCCAGCAGCTCGGGGGTTGACTATGGCTACACCTTC.

The chain joins TRBV9 to TRBJ1-1, with unresolved D. With 4 bases removed from V and 2 bases from J, the gap between germline ends came to 12 bases. The CDR3 runs 14 residues. Germline V gene sequence: CDR1 SGDLS, CDR2 YYNGEE. The chain's CDR3 is CASSLLSANTEAFF. The CDR3 nucleotides read TGTGCCAGCAGCCTCTTAAGCGCCAACACTGAAGCTTTCTTT.

The chain carries TRBV19 and TRBJ2-1; 7 bases are a match to TRBD1. The trim removed 10 bases at V and 12 bases at J, leaving 21 bases unmatched. Germline CDR1 LNHDA, CDR2 SQIVND (reference sequence). The CDR3 length is 15 residues. CDR3 sequence reads: CATKSPGQPGDAQFF. Here the CDR3 DNA reads TGTGCCACAAAGTCGCCGGGACAGCCCGGGGATGCGCAGTTCTTC.

The chain uses TRBV11-1 and TRBJ2-5; 7 bases are a match to TRBD1. Germline V lookup: CDR1 SGHAT, CDR2 FQDESV (reference sequence). This CDR3 is 14 amino acids long. The trim removed 4 bases at V and 3 bases at J, leaving 5 bases unmatched. The CDR3 reads CASSSRQGEETQYF. The CDR3 DNA reads as TGTGCCAGCAGCTCCCGACAGGGCGAAGAGACCCAGTACTTC. Using reference TRBV11-1 and TRBJ2-5 for the parts outside the CDR3, the full variable domain is EAEVAQSPRYKITEKSQAVAFWCDPISGHATLYWYRQILGQGPELLVQFQDESVVDDSQLPKDRFSAERLKGVDSTLKIQPAELGDSAMYLCASSSRQGEETQYFGPGTRLLVL.

This clone was counted a few times. The rearrangement joins TRBV11-3 to TRBJ1-1; 8 nucleotides align to TRBD1. The length of the CDR3 is 15 residues. J was trimmed by 1 base and V by 1 base; bases with no gene match: 2. The germline V gene encodes CDR1 SGHNT and CDR2 YENEEA. The CDR3 region is CASSLGGTGNTEAFF. For the CDR3, the DNA is TGTGCCAGCAGCTTAGGAGGGACAGGGAACACTGAAGCTTTCTTT.

The chain employs TRBV5-6 and TRBJ2-7; D is unresolved. The CDR3 has 14 residues. V lost 2 bases and J 0 bases, leaving 9 bases between the germline ends. From germline, CDR1 is SGHDT and CDR2 YYEEEE. This CDR3 is CASSFWTDSYEQYF. The CDR3 coding sequence is TGTGCCAGCAGCTTCTGGACGGACTCCTACGAGCAGTACTTC.

The CDR3 sequence: CASTDRGDYNEKLFF. CDR3 DNA sequence: TGTGCCAGTACCGACAGGGGCGACTATAATGAAAAACTGTTTTTT. The chain combines TRBV19 with TRBJ1-4; 8 bases line up with TRBD1. The CDR3 has 15 residues. The germline V gene encodes CDR1 LNHDA and CDR2 SQIVND (reference sequence). With V trimmed by 7 bases and J by 4 bases, 8 bases remained unmatched.

This clone appeared once. V and J are TRBV21-1 and TRBJ1-4; the DNA was not used to check the table's D call, TRBD1. TRBV21-1 is a recognized pseudogene. The CDR3 sequence is 13 residues long. CDR3 in DNA: TGTGCTCTGATTACAGGGGCGAGTGAAAAACTGTTTTTT. Its translation: CALITGASEKLFF.

The chain employs TRBV6-1 and TRBJ1-1; 8 bases map to TRBD1. Looked up from germline, CDR1 is MNHNS and CDR2 is SASEGT. This CDR3 comprises 13 residues. Unmatched junction bases numbered 4, after V lost 4 bases and J lost 6 bases. Written as DNA, the CDR3 is TGTGCCAGCAGTGTGACAGGGGCGGCTGAAGCTTTCTTT. This translates into CASSVTGAAEAFF.

This clone was recorded only once. The genes are TRBV19 and TRBJ1-2; 8 nucleotides match TRBD1. Germline loops: CDR1 LNHDA, CDR2 SQIVND (reference sequence). J lost 8 bases, V lost 2 bases, and 4 bases had no gene match. The CDR3 sequence is 13 residues long. CDR3 protein: CASSILQGGGYTF. The DNA for the CDR3 is TGTGCCAGTAGTATACTACAGGGGGGAGGCTACACCTTC.

This chain uses TRBV5-1 with TRBJ1-3; 7 bases are a match to TRBD1. Germline V gives CDR1 SGHRS, CDR2 YFSETQ. With V trimmed by 4 bases and J by 2 bases, 9 bases remained unmatched. There are 16 residues in the CDR3. CDR3 region: CASSPDLGTAGNTIYF. As DNA, the CDR3 is TGCGCCAGCAGCCCGGACCTAGGGACAGCTGGAAACACCATATATTTT.

The chain recombines TRBV30 with TRBJ2-1, with TRBD2 as a possible D gene (6 bases). The CDR3 loop spans 15 amino acids. Germline CDR1 and CDR2: GTSNPN and SVGIG (reference sequence). V was trimmed by 8 bases and J by 2 bases, leaving 19 bases between them. The CDR3 region is CARSRGSGPYNEQFF. The CDR3 DNA is TGTGCCCGCAGCCGGGGTAGCGGACCCTACAATGAGCAGTTCTTC. Complete variable domain (other parts from reference TRBV30 and TRBJ2-1): SQTIHQWPATLVQPVGSPLSLECTVEGTSNPNLYWYRQAAGRGLQLLFYSVGIGQISSEVPQNLSASRPQDRQFILSSKKLLLSDSGFYLCARSRGSGPYNEQFFGPGTRLTVL.

This clone occurred once. The chain carries TRBV30 and TRBJ2-7; maybe TRBD1 (5 bases). CDR1 and CDR2 from the germline V gene are GTSNPN and SVGIG (reference sequence). The CDR3 loop spans 13 amino acids. Trimming cost V 3 bases and J 5 bases, with 14 bases left between them. The CDR3 spells CAWSREGVDEQYF. The CDR3 bases are TGTGCCTGGAGCCGTGAAGGGGTGGACGAGCAGTACTTC.

The chain has TRBV19 and TRBJ1-1; possibly TRBD1 for D (6 bases). The germline CDR1 and CDR2 sequences are LNHDA and SQIVND (reference sequence). The CDR3 has 15 amino acids. Trimming took 5 bases from V and 7 from J, leaving 20 bases between them. CDR3 coding DNA: TGTGCCAGTAGTGCCCGACGGGGGACAAGGGGTGAAGCTTTCTTT. It specifies CASSARRGTRGEAFF.

This chain links TRBV19 with TRBJ1-5, with a weak D call TRBD1 (5 bases). Germline V lookup: CDR1 LNHDA, CDR2 SQIVND (reference sequence). The CDR3 has 15 amino acids. Trimming left V 4 bases short and J 2 bases short, with 12 bases between. The CDR3 coding sequence is TGTGCCAGTAGTACGGGACGGTGGGGCAATCAGCCCCAGCATTTT. Translation: CASSTGRWGNQPQHF.

The V call is TRBV6-5, the J call TRBJ2-6; D perhaps matches TRBD1 (6 bases). Germline loops: CDR1 MNHEY, CDR2 SVGAGI. V dropped 8 bases and J dropped 2 bases, with 13 bases sitting between them. The CDR3 sequence is 15 residues long. For the CDR3, the DNA is TGTGCCAGCGCCCGGGGACACGCTGGGGCCAACGTCCTGACTTTC. It translates to CASARGHAGANVLTF.

The CDR3 spells CASSLDGSGADTQYF. As DNA, the CDR3 is TGCGCCAGCAGCTTGGACGGTAGTGGGGCAGATACGCAGTATTTT. The chain recombines TRBV5-1 with TRBJ2-3; D not certain. The germline V and J ends were trimmed by 0 bases and 4 bases, with 12 bases remaining between them. In germline, CDR1 is SGHRS, CDR2 YFSETQ. There are 15 residues in the CDR3. Based on the CDR3 plus reference TRBV5-1 and TRBJ2-3, the full variable domain is KAGVTQTPRYLIKTRGQQVTLSCSPISGHRSVSWYQQTPGQGLQFLFEYFSETQRNKGNFPGRFSGRQFSNSRSEMNVSTLELGDSALYLCASSLDGSGADTQYFGPGTRLTVL.

The chain carries TRBV11-3 and TRBJ2-7, with D tentatively TRBD2 (6 bases). The CDR3 runs 13 residues. Per the germline V gene, CDR1 is SGHNT and CDR2 is YENEEA. V was pared by 1 base and J by 4 bases, with 8 bases between. This CDR3 is CASSLAGEYEQYF. The DNA of the CDR3 is TGTGCCAGCAGCTTAGCGGGAGAATACGAGCAGTACTTC.